These T cell receptor beta chains were read from a single sample in a study of blood T cell repertoires in COVID-19. Libraries were prepared by immunoSEQ multiplex PCR; TCRdb keeps only in-frame clonotypes and omits some of them. The sample has approximately 260,000 clones; about nine tenths are singletons. The sample comprised PBMCs or T cells enriched from blood (not recorded which). The receptors shown here come from a woman aged 18 to 35 who had recovered from COVID-19. Both conserved end residues are part of each CDR3. A D gene is named only where the DNA matches it firmly. Clone size is stated in some rows and not others, as once, few, many or a class when expanded.

>TRBV11-2|NA|once|TRBJ1-6
CASSAQGGSPLHF
TGTGCCAGCAGCGCCCAAGGAGGTTCACCCCTCCACTTT
>TRBV4-1|TRBD1|NA|TRBJ2-1
CASTEPGQGAYNEQFF
TGCGCCAGCACCGAACCGGGACAGGGGGCTTACAATGAGCAGTTCTTC
>TRBV3-1/TRBV3-2|NA|NA|TRBJ1-3
CASSPTRAFNLF
TGTGCCAGCAGCCCAACGCGAGCCTTCAATCTCTTT
>TRBV28|NA|NA|TRBJ1-2
CASNGQPTTYGYTF
TGTGCCAGCAATGGTCAGCCAACTACCTATGGCTACACCTTC
>TRBV4-2|NA|once|TRBJ2-6
CASSPSVGYPGANVLTF
TGTGCCAGCAGCCCATCCGTCGGGTACCCTGGGGCCAACGTCCTGACTTTC
>TRBV6-1|NA|NA|TRBJ1-2
CASSALAGGPRRGYTF
TGTGCCAGCAGTGCCCTGGCCGGGGGGCCTCGGCGGGGCTACACCTTC
>TRBV7-2|NA|NA|TRBJ1-5
CASSLKRGGQPQHF
TGTGCCAGCAGCTTAAAACGGGGGGGGCAGCCCCAGCATTTT
>TRBV5-1|NA|NA|TRBJ1-2
CASSLAQLESLTYGYTF
TGCGCCAGCAGCTTGGCCCAACTAGAATCTCTAACGTATGGCTACACCTTC
>TRBV7-9|NA|NA|TRBJ1-1
CASSRDRLNTEAFF
TGTGCCAGCAGCCGAGACAGGCTCAACACTGAAGCTTTCTTT
>TRBV11-2|NA|NA|TRBJ2-7
CASSLSNEQYF
TGTGCCAGCAGCTTATCTAACGAGCAGTACTTC
>TRBV28|NA|NA|TRBJ1-4
CASSLATGSREKLFF
TGTGCCAGCAGTTTGGCTACAGGGTCTCGTGAAAAACTGTTTTTT
>TRBV9|NA|NA|TRBJ1-2
CASSGAAYGYTF
TGTGCCAGCAGCGGGGCCGCGTATGGCTACACCTTC
>TRBV15|TRBD1|NA|TRBJ1-2
CATSRPSGWDRFEVSGYTF
TGTGCCACCAGCAGACCCTCGGGGTGGGACAGGTTCGAGGTTAGCGGCTACACCTTC
>TRBV18|NA|NA|TRBJ2-2
CASTSVNTGTGELFF
TGTGCCAGCACCTCCGTGAACACAGGCACCGGGGAGCTGTTTTTT
>TRBV12-3/TRBV12-4|NA|NA|TRBJ1-5
CASSLGHAQPQHF
TGTGCCAGCAGTTTAGGGCACGCTCAGCCCCAGCATTTT
>TRBV5-6|NA|NA|TRBJ2-1
CASSIRGPYNEQFF
TGTGCCAGCAGTATCAGGGGTCCCTACAATGAGCAGTTCTTC
>TRBV23-1|TRBD1|NA|TRBJ2-2
CASSQDRAQDTGELFF
TGCGCCAGCAGTCAAGACAGGGCTCAAGACACCGGGGAGCTGTTTTTT
>TRBV6-2/TRBV6-3|TRBD1|NA|TRBJ1-2
CASSYSGTGVDGYTF
TGTGCCAGCAGTTACTCGGGGACAGGGGTCGATGGCTACACCTTC
>TRBV7-9|TRBD1|NA|TRBJ1-1
CASSVTGETEAFF
TGTGCCAGCAGCGTAACAGGGGAGACTGAAGCTTTCTTT
>TRBV27|NA|NA|TRBJ1-5
CASSSHTGLNSNQPQHF
TGTGCCAGCAGTTCACATACTGGACTGAATAGCAATCAGCCCCAGCATTTT
>TRBV18|TRBD1|NA|TRBJ1-2
CASSPSDREVGDGYTF
TGTGCCAGCTCACCGTCTGACAGGGAGGTTGGGGATGGCTACACCTTC
>TRBV5-6|NA|NA|TRBJ2-7
CASSFRWKRNEQYF
TGTGCCAGCAGCTTTAGGTGGAAGCGGAACGAGCAGTACTTC
>TRBV5-1|NA|NA|TRBJ2-1
CASSSTTSSDEQFF
TGCGCCAGCAGCTCAACTACAAGTAGCGATGAGCAGTTCTTC
>TRBV7-2|NA|NA|TRBJ2-7
CASSLVADEQYF
TGTGCCAGCAGCTTAGTGGCGGACGAGCAGTACTTC